These 26 T cell receptor beta chains were all obtained from the same sample, sequenced in a study of CD8+ T cells in alopecia areata. Extracted RNA was reverse transcribed, and the resulting cDNA served as sequencing template. TCRdb keeps only in-frame clones here, not all; method: immunoSEQ multiplex PCR. Of roughly 110,000 clones listed, roughly 84% are singletons. Treatment in this sample: oral pan-JAK inhibitor, 5-10 mg twice daily. The material was CD8+ T cells sorted from blood, obtained at week 24, from a patient treated with tofacitinib. The receptor set was obtained from a human donor with alopecia areata.

This clone was picked up one time. This chain links TRBV14 with TRBJ2-3; no clear D. Germline V gene data show CDR1 as SGHDN and CDR2 as FVKESK. CDR3 length: 14 amino acids. Trimming left V 3 bases short and J 2 bases short, with 9 bases between. The CDR3 loop is CASSQMESTDTQYF. CDR3 DNA: TGTGCCAGCAGCCAGATGGAATCCACAGATACGCAGTATTTT.

This chain links TRBV19 with TRBJ2-7; 7 bases line up with TRBD1. CDR3 length equals 15 residues. In germline, CDR1 is LNHDA, CDR2 SQIVND (reference sequence). V shed 3 bases and J 1 base; nucleotides not matched to a gene: 6. Written as DNA, the CDR3 is TGTGCCAGTAGTATTGGGGACAGATTTTCCTACGAGCAGTACTTC. It specifies CASSIGDRFSYEQYF.

This chain joins TRBV7-9 and TRBJ1-6; D unresolved. Germline V gene sequence: CDR1 SEHNR, CDR2 FQNEAQ (reference sequence). Trimming pared 1 base from V and 7 bases from J, leaving 2 bases between. The CDR3 has 12 residues. This CDR3 is CASSLENSPLHF. CDR3 sequence (DNA): TGTGCCAGCAGCTTAGAGAATTCACCCCTCCACTTT.

This CDR3 is CASSPSGDQPQHF. CDR3 nucleotides: TGTGCCAGCAGTCCCAGTGGGGATCAGCCCCAGCATTTT. The genes are TRBV27 and TRBJ1-5; the D is unclear. Germline V gene data show CDR1 as MNHEY and CDR2 as SMNVEV (reference sequence). This CDR3 is built from 13 residues. V was pared by 5 bases and J by 5 bases, with 10 bases between.

The chain links TRBV7-8 to TRBJ2-1; D call uncertain. The germline V gene encodes CDR1 SGHVS and CDR2 FQNEAQ. V gave up 1 base and J gave up 2 bases, with 12 bases separating them. CDR3 size: 16 residues. For the CDR3, the DNA is TGTGCCAGCAGCTTAGGAGGCCTTGGACCCTACAATGAGCAGTTCTTC. Encoded protein: CASSLGGLGPYNEQFF.

This sequence joins TRBV7-2 and TRBJ2-3, with 8 bases lining up with TRBD2. Germline CDR1 and CDR2: SGHTA and FQGNSA. The V gene end was trimmed by 4 bases and the J gene end by 5 bases; junction bases not matched to a gene: 14. This CDR3 has 17 amino acids. CDR3 DNA: TGTGCCAGCAGCTCCACCCCCGGGACTAGTCGCCTAGATACGCAGTATTTT. Its protein is CASSSTPGTSRLDTQYF.

CDR3 region: CASSQRVGWNTEAFF. The CDR3 DNA sequence: TGCGCCAGCAGCCAAAGGGTCGGATGGAACACTGAAGCTTTCTTT. The chain carries TRBV4-1 and TRBJ1-1; unclear D gene. Germline V lookup: CDR1 MGHRA, CDR2 YSYEKL. There are 15 residues in the CDR3. V was cut by 2 bases and J by 1 base, with 11 bases left in between.

This CDR3 is CASSTGWGTDTQYF. The CDR3 nucleotides are TGTGCCAGCAGCACAGGGTGGGGCACAGATACGCAGTATTTT. The genes are TRBV5-4 and TRBJ2-3; the D gene is possibly TRBD1 (6 bases). In germline, CDR1 is SGHNT, CDR2 YYREEE (reference sequence). This CDR3 region has 14 residues. With 4 bases removed from V and 1 base from J, the gap between germline ends came to 10 bases.

This chain links TRBV11-2 with TRBJ2-3; 12 bases fit TRBD2. Germline V CDR1 and CDR2: SGHAT, FQNNGV. Losses at the gene ends were 2 bases for V and 3 bases for J; bases not matched to a gene: 3. This CDR3 comprises 16 residues. The CDR3 reads CASSLSSGGATDTQYF. CDR3 DNA sequence: TGTGCCAGCAGCTTATCTAGCGGGGGGGCAACAGATACGCAGTATTTT.

CDR3 sequence: CASSQSGTREAFF. CDR3 nucleotides: TGCGCCAGCAGCCAATCCGGGACTAGGGAAGCTTTCTTT. The rearrangement joins TRBV4-3 to TRBJ1-1, with a possible D match to TRBD1 (5 bases). Germline assignment: CDR1 LGHNA and CDR2 YSLEER. CDR3 length equals 13 residues. V was shortened by 2 bases and J by 8 bases, with 12 bases between the two germline ends.

This clone was picked up one time. This chain uses TRBV11-2 with TRBJ2-7, with 7 bases matching TRBD1. The length of the CDR3 is 14 residues. The ends lost 5 bases at V and 3 bases at J; junction bases unmatched: 7. CDR1 SGHAT and CDR2 FQNNGV come from the germline V gene. This chain's CDR3 is CASSHTGQYYEQYF. The CDR3 nucleotides read TGTGCCAGCAGCCATACGGGACAGTACTACGAGCAGTACTTC. Based on the CDR3 plus reference TRBV11-2 and TRBJ2-7, the full variable domain is EAGVAQSPRYKIIEKRQSVAFWCNPISGHATLYWYQQILGQGPKLLIQFQNNGVVDDSQLPKDRFSAERLKGVDSTLKIQPAKLEDSAVYLCASSHTGQYYEQYFGPGTRLTVT.

The chain has TRBV29-1 and TRBJ1-1; 7 positions agree with TRBD1. Losses at the gene ends were 1 base for V and 4 bases for J; bases not matched to a gene: 12. The CDR3 length is 16 residues. The germline CDR1 and CDR2 sequences are SQVTM and ANQGSEA. The CDR3 loop reads CSVEGSTRQGGTEAFF. DNA for the CDR3: TGCAGCGTTGAAGGTTCCACGAGACAGGGCGGCACTGAAGCTTTCTTT.

The chain couples TRBV25-1 to TRBJ1-2; D is unclear. This CDR3 is 16 amino acids long. Trimming pared 0 bases from V and 0 bases from J, leaving 11 bases between. Per germline, CDR1 MGHDK and CDR2 SYGVNS. This CDR3 reads CASSEYNPGTNYGYTF. DNA of the CDR3: TGTGCCAGCAGTGAATATAATCCAGGCACTAACTATGGCTACACCTTC.

The V and J genes are TRBV27 and TRBJ2-2; TRBD1 is a possible D gene (6 bases). The CDR3 has 17 residues. The germline V and J ends were trimmed by 3 bases and 1 base, with 15 bases remaining between them. CDR1 is MNHEY, CDR2 SMNVEV, per germline (reference sequence). In nucleotides, the CDR3 is TGTGCCAGCAGTTTCTACCGCCTGACAGGGAACACCGGGGAGCTGTTTTTT. As protein: CASSFYRLTGNTGELFF.

V gene TRBV25-1 combines with J gene TRBJ1-1; D ambiguous. The CDR3 spans 15 residues. Trimming left V 1 base short and J 1 base short, with 10 bases between. In germline, CDR1 is MGHDK, CDR2 SYGVNS. The CDR3 region is CASSEFEGTNTEAFF. In DNA form, the CDR3 reads TGTGCCAGCAGTGAATTTGAGGGTACGAACACTGAAGCTTTCTTT.

The V gene is TRBV19, the J gene TRBJ1-1; TRBD1 is a possible D gene (5 bases). The CDR3 has 13 residues. Deletions cut 5 bases from V and 1 base from J, with 8 bases between. Germline V gene sequence: CDR1 LNHDA, CDR2 SQIVND (reference sequence). CDR3 DNA: TGTGCCAGTAGTGACACAGGGAACACTGAAGCTTTCTTT. It encodes CASSDTGNTEAFF.

This chain links TRBV6-1 with TRBJ1-5; TRBD1 is a possible D gene (5 bases). CDR3 size: 14 residues. V was pared by 11 bases and J by 0 bases, with 14 bases between. Germline V gives CDR1 MNHNS, CDR2 SASEGT. DNA for the CDR3: TGTGCCGCGGGGACCCTATATAGCAATCAGCCCCAGCATTTT. It codes for CAAGTLYSNQPQHF.

This rearrangement joins TRBV4-1 to TRBJ2-1; D not resolved. Germline V CDR1 and CDR2: MGHRA, YSYEKL. V lost 0 bases, J lost 6 bases, and 9 bases lay in between. There are 14 residues in the CDR3. Written as DNA, the CDR3 is TGCGCCAGCAGCCAAGAGCTAGTAGTCAATGAGCAGTTCTTC. Its protein is CASSQELVVNEQFF.

This clone has a handful of counts. The J gene is TRBJ2-7, the V gene TRBV29-1; no clear D gene. V gave up 4 bases and J gave up 2 bases, with 6 bases separating them. The CDR3 is 11 residues long. Germline loops: CDR1 SQVTM, CDR2 ANQGSEA. CDR3: CSVVLAYEQYF. The DNA of the CDR3 is TGCAGCGTTGTTCTAGCCTACGAGCAGTACTTC.

This clone came up a few times. The chain is built from TRBV27 and TRBJ2-1; no clear D gene. V lost 5 bases and J lost 0, with 8 bases in between. This CDR3 is 14 amino acids long. Germline CDR1 reads MNHEY; CDR2 reads SMNVEV (reference sequence). CDR3 loop: CASSDLSSYNEQFF. The CDR3 DNA is TGTGCCAGCAGTGACCTAAGCTCCTACAATGAGCAGTTCTTC.

J is TRBJ2-5 and V is TRBV5-1; D possibly matches TRBD1 or TRBD2 (5 bases each). The better agreement between TRBJ2-7 and the DNA end casts doubt on the J call. Germline V gene data show CDR1 as SGHRS and CDR2 as YFSETQ. The CDR3 has 15 amino acids. The CDR3 coding sequence is TGCGCCAGCAGCTTCCGGGACCCCAACTCCTACGAGCAGTACTTC. The encoded protein is CASSFRDPNSYEQYF.

Note on this clone: Within the sample, other DNA sequences also encode this same CDR3. CDR3 residues: CASSLGGAGELFF. The CDR3, as DNA: TGTGCCAGCAGTTTGGGGGGCGCCGGGGAGCTGTTTTTT. V gene TRBV27 combines with J gene TRBJ2-2, with D perhaps matching TRBD1 or TRBD2 (6 bases each). V lost 3 bases, J lost 6 bases, and 8 bases lay in between. This CDR3 contains 13 residues. The V gene's germline CDR1 is MNHEY and CDR2 SMNVEV (reference sequence).

This chain connects TRBV7-9 to TRBJ2-7; tentative D call: TRBD2 (8 bases). V was pared by 1 base and J by 2 bases, with 15 bases between. This CDR3 comprises 16 residues. Per the germline V gene, CDR1 is SEHNR and CDR2 is FQNEAQ (reference sequence). DNA for the CDR3: TGTGCCAGCAGCTTAGAGCGGGGGACAGCTCCCTACGAGCAGTACTTC. As protein: CASSLERGTAPYEQYF.

The chain combines TRBV21-1 with TRBJ1-5. TRBV21-1 is noted as a pseudogene. This CDR3 is built from 13 residues. The CDR3 here is CASTGRRNQPQHF. CDR3 in DNA: TGTGCCAGTACAGGGAGGCGCAATCAGCCCCAGCATTTT.

The rearrangement joins TRBV5-1 to TRBJ2-3, with 8 bases aligning to TRBD2. The V gene end was trimmed by 0 bases and the J gene end by 2 bases; junction bases not matched to a gene: 5. The germline gives CDR1 SGHRS, CDR2 YFSETQ. The CDR3 is made up of 16 amino acids. In DNA form, the CDR3 reads TGCGCCAGCAGCTTGGTGGGTAGCGGGGTCACAGATACGCAGTATTTT. Protein product: CASSLVGSGVTDTQYF.

This rearrangement joins TRBV29-1 to TRBJ2-7; TRBD1 aligns across 10 bases. This CDR3 is built from 13 residues. Unmatched junction bases numbered 7, after V lost 7 bases and J lost 4 bases. CDR1 and CDR2 from the germline V gene are SQVTM and ANQGSEA. The DNA of the CDR3 is TGCAGCGCCCGGGACAGGGGTCGATACGAGCAGTACTTC. The encoded protein is CSARDRGRYEQYF.